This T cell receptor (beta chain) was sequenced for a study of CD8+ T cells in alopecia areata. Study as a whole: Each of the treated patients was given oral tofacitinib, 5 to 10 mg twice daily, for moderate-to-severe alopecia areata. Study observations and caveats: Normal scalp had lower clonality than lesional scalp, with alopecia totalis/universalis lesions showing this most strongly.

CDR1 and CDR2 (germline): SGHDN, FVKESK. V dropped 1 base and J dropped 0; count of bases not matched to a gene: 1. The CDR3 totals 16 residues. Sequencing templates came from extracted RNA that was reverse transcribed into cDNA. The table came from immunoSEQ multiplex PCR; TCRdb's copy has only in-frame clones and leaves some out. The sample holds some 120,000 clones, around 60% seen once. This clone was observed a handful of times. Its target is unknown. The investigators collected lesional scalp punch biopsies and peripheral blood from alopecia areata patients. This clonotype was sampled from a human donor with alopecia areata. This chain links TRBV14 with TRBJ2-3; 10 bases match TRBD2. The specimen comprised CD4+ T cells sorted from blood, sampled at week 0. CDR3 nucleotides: TGTGCCAGCAGCCAAGCTAGCGGGGGAAGCACAGATACGCAGTATTTT. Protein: CASSQASGGSTDTQYF.